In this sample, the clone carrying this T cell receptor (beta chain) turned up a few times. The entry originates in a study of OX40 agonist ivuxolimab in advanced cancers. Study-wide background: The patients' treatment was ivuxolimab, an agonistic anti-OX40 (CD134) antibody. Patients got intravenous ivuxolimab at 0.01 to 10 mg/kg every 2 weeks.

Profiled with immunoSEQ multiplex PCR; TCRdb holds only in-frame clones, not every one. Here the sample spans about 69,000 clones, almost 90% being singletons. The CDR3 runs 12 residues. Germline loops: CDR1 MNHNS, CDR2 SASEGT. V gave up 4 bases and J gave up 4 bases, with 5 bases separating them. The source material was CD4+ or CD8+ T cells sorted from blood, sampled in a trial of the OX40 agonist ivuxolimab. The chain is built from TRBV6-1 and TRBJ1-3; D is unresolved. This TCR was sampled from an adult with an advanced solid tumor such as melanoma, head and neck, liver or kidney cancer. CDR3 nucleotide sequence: TGTGCCAGCAGTGCACCCGGAAACACCATATATTTT. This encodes CASSAPGNTIYF.